These T cell receptor beta chains were read from a single sample in a study of T cells in Graves' hyperthyroidism and ophthalmopathy. Each CDR3 protein is one row after TCRdb ran MiXCR on the multiplex PCR reads. The table has some 270,000 distinct CDR3 sequences, approximately 25% seen once; the top ten hold approximately 35%. Sequenced: blood. The receptors were sampled from a woman between 40 and 50 years old with Graves' ophthalmopathy. The CDR3 runs from the conserved cysteine through the conserved F or W. A D gene is named only where the DNA matches it firmly. Only some rows state a clone size, as once, few, many or a class for expanded clones.

>TRBJ2-7|-|TRBV7-2|TRBD1
CASSPNRGLGEQYF
TGTGCCAGCAGCCCAAACAGGGGGCTCGGCGAGCAGTACTTC
>TRBJ2-3|-|TRBV7-3|-
CASAGGGLSTDTQYF
TGTGCCAGCGCCGGAGGCGGCCTGAGCACAGATACGCAGTATTTT
>TRBJ2-5|many|TRBV2|-
CASRGAGTQYF
TGTGCCAGCAGGGGAGCGGGGACCCAGTACTTC
>TRBJ2-2|-|TRBV6-1|-
CASSRVPNTGELFF
TGTGCCAGCAGTCGCGTGCCGAACACCGGGGAGCTGTTTTTT
>TRBJ1-1|many|TRBV30|-
CAWSLGDTLEAFF
TGTGCCTGGAGTCTGGGAGATACCCTGGAAGCTTTCTTT
>TRBJ2-7|many|TRBV29-1|TRBD1
CSVCPGQGQCRGYEQYF
TGCAGCGTTTGTCCGGGACAGGGACAGTGCCGGGGCTACGAGCAGTACTTC
>TRBJ2-4|-|TRBV28|TRBD2
CASSLVSGRALGKNIQYF
TGTGCCAGCAGTTTAGTCAGCGGGAGGGCCCTGGGGAAAAACATTCAGTACTTC
>TRBJ2-7|many|TRBV30|TRBD1
CAWRGTGALHEQYF
TGTGCCTGGAGAGGGACAGGGGCTCTCCACGAGCAGTACTTC
>TRBJ2-7|many|TRBV5-1|-
CASSLGVDDNEQYF
TGCGCCAGCAGCTTGGGGGTGGATGACAACGAGCAGTACTTC
>TRBJ2-5|few|TRBV9|-
CASSVGESQYF
TGTGCCAGCAGCGTAGGGGAGTCCCAGTACTTC
>TRBJ2-7|-|TRBV6-5|TRBD1
CASSYERQGSHEQYF
TGTGCCAGCAGTTACGAACGACAGGGATCCCACGAGCAGTACTTC
>TRBJ2-5|many|TRBV12-3/TRBV12-4|TRBD2
CASSSGTSAMETQYF
TGTGCCAGCAGTTCCGGGACTAGCGCTATGGAGACCCAGTACTTC
>TRBJ2-2|many|TRBV4-2|-
CASSQEGTNRVGELFF
TGTGCCAGCAGCCAAGAAGGGACGAACAGGGTCGGGGAGCTGTTTTTT
>TRBJ2-2|many|TRBV2|-
CASRWTANTGELFF
TGTGCCAGCAGATGGACAGCGAACACCGGGGAGCTGTTTTTT
>TRBJ1-6|many|TRBV20-1|TRBD1
CSADPPTGVYSPLHF
TGCAGTGCAGACCCCCCGACAGGGGTATACTCACCCCTCCACTTT